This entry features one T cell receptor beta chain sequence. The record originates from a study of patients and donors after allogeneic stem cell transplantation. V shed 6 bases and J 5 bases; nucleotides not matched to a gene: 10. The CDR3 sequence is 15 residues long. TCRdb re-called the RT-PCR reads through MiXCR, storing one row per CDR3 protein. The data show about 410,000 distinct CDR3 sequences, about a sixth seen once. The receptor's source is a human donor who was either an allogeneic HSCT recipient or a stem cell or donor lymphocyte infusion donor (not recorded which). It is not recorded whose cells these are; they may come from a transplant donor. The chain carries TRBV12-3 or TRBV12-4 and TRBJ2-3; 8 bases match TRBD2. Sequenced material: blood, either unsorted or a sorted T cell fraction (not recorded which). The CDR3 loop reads CASRSSGSAGDTQYF. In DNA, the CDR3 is TGTGCCAGCAGATCCAGCGGGAGCGCTGGAGATACGCAGTATTTT.